One sample yielded the 15 T cell receptor beta chains listed below, sequenced in a study of blood T cell repertoires in COVID-19. The data were produced by immunoSEQ multiplex PCR, yet TCRdb's version contains in-frame clones alone and is incomplete. The data show 90,000 to 100,000 clones, around 85% seen once. The sample was peripheral blood. The receptors here all came from a man aged 80 or over with acute or convalescent COVID-19.

The chain uses TRBV11-3 and TRBJ2-4; TRBD2 aligns across 8 bases. The length of the CDR3 is 18 residues. Germline V CDR1 and CDR2: SGHNT, YENEEA. With V trimmed by 7 bases and J by 0 bases, 14 bases remained unmatched. The CDR3 sequence: CASIPGGSGPQAKNIQYF. Written as DNA, the CDR3 is TGTGCCAGCATCCCGGGGGGGTCCGGACCTCAAGCCAAAAACATTCAGTACTTC.

This chain joins TRBV5-1 and TRBJ1-2; 10 positions match TRBD1. Germline CDR1 and CDR2: SGHRS and YFSETQ. The junction had 7 bases not matched to a gene; V was cut back by 6 bases and J by 5 bases. This CDR3 has 14 amino acids. Here the CDR3 reads CASMAGTGAYGYTF. DNA of the CDR3: TGCGCCAGCATGGCGGGGACAGGGGCTTATGGCTACACCTTC.

This clone showed up just a few times. The chain couples TRBV7-3 to TRBJ2-1, with 12 bases matching TRBD2. This CDR3 contains 15 residues. The V gene's germline CDR1 is SGHTA and CDR2 FQGTGA. Trimming cost V 1 base and J 7 bases; bases outside gene matches: 2. The CDR3 nucleotides read TGTGCCAGCAGCTTAAGTACTAGCGGGAGGAATGAGCAGTTCTTC. Its translation: CASSLSTSGRNEQFF.

This clone is categorized as hyperexpanded (1% or more). This rearrangement joins TRBV28 to TRBJ1-1; D might be TRBD1 (6 bases). In germline, CDR1 is MDHEN, CDR2 SYDVKM. The CDR3 runs 14 residues. Trimming removed 5 bases at V and 1 base at J, with 11 bases between. CDR3: CASSLPGQNTEAFF. The CDR3 DNA follows: TGTGCCAGCAGTCTGCCGGGACAGAACACTGAAGCTTTCTTT.

This clone appeared a single time. V and J are TRBV19 and TRBJ2-1; 14 bases fit TRBD2. V was pared by 5 bases and J by 7 bases, with 13 bases of the junction left unmatched. This CDR3 is built from 18 residues. Germline CDR1 and CDR2: LNHDA and SQIVND (reference sequence). The CDR3 nucleotides read TGTGCCAGTAGTTCCATGACTAGCGGGAGGGCCAGGTTGAATGAGCAGTTCTTC. Translating gives CASSSMTSGRARLNEQFF.

The CDR3 nucleotides are TGTGCCATCAGTCCCCTGGGACTAGCGGGAGATTTGCAGTTCTTC. Protein: CAISPLGLAGDLQFF. This rearrangement joins TRBV10-3 to TRBJ2-1, with 14 bases fitting TRBD2. The junction had 9 bases not matched to a gene; V was cut back by 5 bases and J by 12 bases. Germline-derived CDR1 and CDR2 are ENHRY and SYGVKD. This CDR3 spans 15 amino acids.

This chain connects TRBV29-1 to TRBJ2-1; the D gene is possibly TRBD2 (5 bases). Trimming took 0 bases from V and 9 from J, leaving 9 bases between them. Germline V lookup: CDR1 SQVTM, CDR2 ANQGSEA. The CDR3 is 12 amino acids. CDR3 region: CSVEDLAGEQFF. In DNA form, the CDR3 reads TGCAGCGTTGAAGATCTTGCGGGTGAGCAGTTCTTC.

CDR3 in amino acids: CASSFRTARDSPLHF. CDR3 DNA: TGTGCCAGCAGCTTTCGGACAGCTAGGGATTCACCCCTCCACTTT. J is TRBJ1-6 and V is TRBV5-6, with D perhaps TRBD1 (6 bases). Germline-derived CDR1 and CDR2 are SGHDT and YYEEEE. Trimming shortened V by 2 bases and J by 8 bases, and 14 bases separated the two germline ends. This CDR3 spans 15 amino acids.

The chain couples TRBV19 to TRBJ1-1, with 7 bases lining up with TRBD1. CDR3 length equals 15 residues. Germline CDR1 and CDR2: LNHDA and SQIVND (reference sequence). J lost 7 bases, V lost 5 bases, and 13 bases had no gene match. For the CDR3, the DNA is TGTGCCAGTAGTTCGCGGACAGGACGTACAAATGAAGCTTTCTTT. Its protein is CASSSRTGRTNEAFF. Full variable domain (outside the CDR3, taken from reference TRBV19 and TRBJ1-1): DGGITQSPKYLFRKEGQNVTLSCEQNLNHDAMYWYRQDPGQGLRLIYYSQIVNDFQKGDIAEGYSVSREKKESFPLTVTSAQKNPTAFYLCASSSRTGRTNEAFFGQGTRLTVV.

The chain couples TRBV3-1 (or the pseudogene TRBV3-2) to TRBJ2-1; 8 nucleotides match TRBD1. The germline gives CDR1 LGHDT, CDR2 YNNKEL (reference sequence). Trimming took 4 bases from V and 6 from J; bases not matched to a gene: 8. The CDR3 consists of 15 residues. CDR3 coding DNA: TGTGCCAGCAGCCTCCAGGGGGCCCCACCCAATGAGCAGTTCTTC. This encodes CASSLQGAPPNEQFF.

This rearrangement joins TRBV6-4 to TRBJ2-2; possibly TRBD2 for D (5 bases). Deletions cut 4 bases from V and 5 bases from J, with 11 bases between. The germline V gene encodes CDR1 MRHNA and CDR2 SNTAGT. The CDR3 consists of 14 residues. This CDR3 is CASSGGSGTGELFF. The CDR3 coding sequence is TGTGCCAGCAGTGGGGGATCGGGAACCGGGGAGCTGTTTTTT.

The chain is built from TRBV6-1 and TRBJ2-4; TRBD2 is a possible D gene (5 bases). Germline lookup yields CDR1 MNHNS and CDR2 SASEGT. The ends were cut back, 2 bases at V and 9 bases at J, with 8 bases in the middle. This CDR3 is 12 amino acids long. The CDR3 spells CASSESGGIQYF. The DNA for the CDR3 is TGTGCCAGCAGTGAATCTGGAGGCATTCAGTACTTC.

J is TRBJ1-1 and V is TRBV5-1; the match to TRBD1 covers 7 bases. This CDR3 contains 14 residues. V dropped 5 bases and J dropped 6; count of bases not matched to a gene: 10. Germline CDR1 SGHRS, CDR2 YFSETQ. Here the CDR3 reads CASRKVTGQPEAFF. The CDR3 DNA is TGCGCCAGCAGAAAGGTGACGGGACAGCCTGAAGCTTTCTTT. Full variable domain (outside the CDR3, taken from reference TRBV5-1 and TRBJ1-1): KAGVTQTPRYLIKTRGQQVTLSCSPISGHRSVSWYQQTPGQGLQFLFEYFSETQRNKGNFPGRFSGRQFSNSRSEMNVSTLELGDSALYLCASRKVTGQPEAFFGQGTRLTVV.

V gene TRBV5-6 combines with J gene TRBJ2-7; D is possibly TRBD2 (5 bases). The germline CDR1 and CDR2 sequences are SGHDT and YYEEEE. Trimming took 0 bases from V and 0 from J, leaving 10 bases between them. The CDR3 length is 15 residues. This chain's CDR3 is CASSLVTGSSYEQYF. The CDR3 nucleotides are TGTGCCAGCAGCTTGGTAACGGGGAGCTCCTACGAGCAGTACTTC.

The chain recombines TRBV7-2 with TRBJ2-1, with 7 bases aligning to TRBD2. This CDR3 spans 14 amino acids. Trimming at V came to 5 bases and at J to 7 bases, leaving 8 bases not matched to a gene. Germline CDR1 is SGHTA and CDR2 is FQGNSA. The CDR3 here is CASSLSGNGNEQFF. CDR3 coding DNA: TGTGCCAGCAGCCTGAGCGGGAATGGGAATGAGCAGTTCTTC.